Listed below are T cell receptor beta chains from one sample, sequenced in a study of a mutant IDH1 vaccine in newly diagnosed glioma. Data came from immunoSEQ multiplex PCR; TCRdb stores just in-frame clones and leaves some out. The repertoire has tens of thousands of clones, approximately 93% of them found once; the top ten carry approximately 8.4%. This material consisted of PBMCs, taken from a glioma patient treated with radiotherapy, temozolomide or both. These receptor sequences come from a man between 25 and 39 years old with glioma. Both conserved end residues are part of each CDR3. Each record gives: J gene, D gene, clone size, V gene, CDR3 DNA, CDR3 protein. The D gene is left open where the match is weak. Size is omitted from some rows. Given values are once, few, many or a class for expanded clones.

J gene: TRBJ2-1; D gene: -; clone size: -; V gene: TRBV5-8; CDR3 DNA: TGTGCCAGCACCTGGGAGCAGGGTGGCCCTCTTTACAATGAGCAGTTCTTC; CDR3 protein: CASTWEQGGPLYNEQFF
J gene: TRBJ1-4; D gene: TRBD1; clone size: -; V gene: TRBV7-9; CDR3 DNA: TGTGCCAGCACACCCGGGACAGGGTTTGAAAAACTGTTTTTT; CDR3 protein: CASTPGTGFEKLFF
J gene: TRBJ2-3; D gene: -; clone size: -; V gene: TRBV2; CDR3 DNA: TGTGCCAGCAGTGAGTACGGAGATACGCAGTATTTT; CDR3 protein: CASSEYGDTQYF
J gene: TRBJ1-1; D gene: -; clone size: -; V gene: TRBV19; CDR3 DNA: TGTGCCAGTAGTTTCATGAACACTGAAGCTTTCTTT; CDR3 protein: CASSFMNTEAFF
J gene: TRBJ2-3; D gene: TRBD2; clone size: -; V gene: TRBV19; CDR3 DNA: TGTGCCAGTAGTATAAGGGCGGGAGCAACAGATACGCAGTATTTT; CDR3 protein: CASSIRAGATDTQYF
J gene: TRBJ1-2; D gene: -; clone size: -; V gene: TRBV2; CDR3 DNA: TGTGCCAGCAGTGAGGGGAGGTTAGACTATGGCTACACCTTC; CDR3 protein: CASSEGRLDYGYTF
J gene: TRBJ2-7; D gene: -; clone size: -; V gene: TRBV6-1; CDR3 DNA: TGTGCCAGCAGTGAAGAAGTGGGAAGCTCCTACGAGCAGTACTTC; CDR3 protein: CASSEEVGSSYEQYF
J gene: TRBJ1-2; D gene: TRBD1; clone size: -; V gene: TRBV9; CDR3 DNA: TGTGCCAGCAGCAATCCGGGACAGGATGGCTACACCTTC; CDR3 protein: CASSNPGQDGYTF
J gene: TRBJ1-4; D gene: -; clone size: -; V gene: TRBV10-3; CDR3 DNA: TGTGCCATCAGTGAGGGGAATGAAAAACTGTTTTTT; CDR3 protein: CAISEGNEKLFF
J gene: TRBJ1-1; D gene: -; clone size: few; V gene: TRBV5-5; CDR3 DNA: TGTGCCAGCAGCTTGGGGGCAGCAGGGGACACTGAAGCTTTCTTT; CDR3 protein: CASSLGAAGDTEAFF
J gene: TRBJ2-7; D gene: -; clone size: -; V gene: TRBV5-1; CDR3 DNA: TGCGCCAGCAGCTTGGTTTCTACGGGGTACTACGAGCAGTACTTC; CDR3 protein: CASSLVSTGYYEQYF
J gene: TRBJ2-2; D gene: TRBD2; clone size: -; V gene: TRBV7-9; CDR3 DNA: TGTGCCAGCAGCCAGGGACTAGCGGGAGTTTTAGCCGGGGAGCTGTTTTTT; CDR3 protein: CASSQGLAGVLAGELFF
J gene: TRBJ2-5; D gene: -; clone size: once; V gene: TRBV5-1; CDR3 DNA: TGCGCCAGCCGGCAGCAAGAGACCCAGTACTTC; CDR3 protein: CASRQQETQYF
J gene: TRBJ2-7; D gene: -; clone size: -; V gene: TRBV5-1; CDR3 DNA: TGCGCCAGCAGCTTGAAAGGGTGGGCTTACGAGCAGTACTTC; CDR3 protein: CASSLKGWAYEQYF
J gene: TRBJ1-4; D gene: -; clone size: -; V gene: TRBV6-6; CDR3 DNA: TGTGCCTCCGGTTACGCTAATGAAAAACTGTTTTTT; CDR3 protein: CASGYANEKLFF
J gene: TRBJ2-1; D gene: -; clone size: -; V gene: TRBV19; CDR3 DNA: TGTGCCAGTACTGTAACGGGGGGCTTGGATGAGCAGTTCTTC; CDR3 protein: CASTVTGGLDEQFF
J gene: TRBJ1-4; D gene: TRBD1; clone size: -; V gene: TRBV5-1; CDR3 DNA: TGCGCCAGCAGCGGACAGGGGGTTAATGAAAAACTGTTTTTT; CDR3 protein: CASSGQGVNEKLFF
J gene: TRBJ1-2; D gene: TRBD1; clone size: -; V gene: TRBV27; CDR3 DNA: TGTGCCAGCAGTTTAGTAGGGGGCGCCGGGCTTAAGGATGGCTACACCTTC; CDR3 protein: CASSLVGGAGLKDGYTF
J gene: TRBJ2-5; D gene: TRBD1; clone size: once; V gene: TRBV5-4; CDR3 DNA: TGTGCCAGCAGCGGCGGGCGGACAGGGGGCCTCCCCTACCAAGAGACCCAGTACTTC; CDR3 protein: CASSGGRTGGLPYQETQYF
J gene: TRBJ2-7; D gene: TRBD2; clone size: -; V gene: TRBV6-5; CDR3 DNA: TGTGCCAGCAGTTACGGGCTAGCGGGAGGGAGGCACGAGCAGTACTTC; CDR3 protein: CASSYGLAGGRHEQYF
J gene: TRBJ1-4; D gene: -; clone size: -; V gene: TRBV5-1; CDR3 DNA: TGCGCCAGCAGCTCCTCTCTCGGCGCAACTAATGAAAAACTGTTTTTT; CDR3 protein: CASSSSLGATNEKLFF
J gene: TRBJ2-7; D gene: -; clone size: -; V gene: TRBV27; CDR3 DNA: TGTGCCAGCAGTTTAAAGGGAAACGGCTACGAGCAGTACTTC; CDR3 protein: CASSLKGNGYEQYF
J gene: TRBJ2-3; D gene: -; clone size: once; V gene: TRBV29-1; CDR3 DNA: TGCAGCGTTGGGCGGGGCAGCACAGATACGCAGTATTTT; CDR3 protein: CSVGRGSTDTQYF
J gene: TRBJ1-5; D gene: -; clone size: -; V gene: TRBV11-2; CDR3 DNA: TGTGCCAGCAGCTTAGTGCCAGGGGGCAATCAGCCCCAGCATTTT; CDR3 protein: CASSLVPGGNQPQHF
J gene: TRBJ1-3; D gene: -; clone size: -; V gene: TRBV10-3; CDR3 DNA: TGTGCCATCAGTGAGTCTGGGGACACCATATATTTT; CDR3 protein: CAISESGDTIYF
J gene: TRBJ1-1; D gene: TRBD1; clone size: -; V gene: TRBV5-1; CDR3 DNA: TGCGCCAGCAGCATCTTGACAGGGTCTAACACTGAAGCTTTCTTT; CDR3 protein: CASSILTGSNTEAFF
J gene: TRBJ2-1; D gene: -; clone size: -; V gene: TRBV27; CDR3 DNA: TGTGCCAGCTCCTCGGACCCCCTGGGCATCAATGAGCAGTTCTTC; CDR3 protein: CASSSDPLGINEQFF
J gene: TRBJ1-2; D gene: -; clone size: -; V gene: TRBV9; CDR3 DNA: TGTGCCAGCAGCGTAGGACGGGCGGGTAACTATGGCTACACCTTC; CDR3 protein: CASSVGRAGNYGYTF
J gene: TRBJ1-2; D gene: -; clone size: -; V gene: TRBV7-2; CDR3 DNA: TGTGCCAGCAGCTTAGTTGACGGGTACTATGGCTACACCTTC; CDR3 protein: CASSLVDGYYGYTF
J gene: TRBJ1-1; D gene: -; clone size: medium-sized; V gene: TRBV29-1; CDR3 DNA: TGCAGCTCAGTAGTGAACACTGAAGCTTTCTTT; CDR3 protein: CSSVVNTEAFF
J gene: TRBJ2-1; D gene: TRBD2; clone size: -; V gene: TRBV5-4; CDR3 DNA: TGTGCCAGCAGCCAGGGACTAGCGGGGGTCTACAATGAGCAGTTCTTC; CDR3 protein: CASSQGLAGVYNEQFF
J gene: TRBJ1-4; D gene: -; clone size: -; V gene: TRBV5-1; CDR3 DNA: TGCGCCAGCAGTTCGGACGTTGGAAATGAAAAACTGTTTTTT; CDR3 protein: CASSSDVGNEKLFF
J gene: TRBJ2-7; D gene: -; clone size: -; V gene: TRBV5-5; CDR3 DNA: TGTGCCAGCAGCTTGGTGGTCGGGAGCGACGAGCAGTACTTC; CDR3 protein: CASSLVVGSDEQYF
J gene: TRBJ2-7; D gene: TRBD2; clone size: -; V gene: TRBV5-1; CDR3 DNA: TGCGCCAGCAGCTCCGGACTAGCGGGAGGCCCCTACGAGCAGTACTTC; CDR3 protein: CASSSGLAGGPYEQYF
J gene: TRBJ1-1; D gene: -; clone size: -; V gene: TRBV6-6; CDR3 DNA: TGTGCCAGCAGTTTGGGAATCTTCCCAGATGAAGCTTTCTTT; CDR3 protein: CASSLGIFPDEAFF
J gene: TRBJ2-7; D gene: -; clone size: -; V gene: TRBV6-5; CDR3 DNA: TGTGCCAGCAGTTACTTCGACAGTCCCTGCGAGCAGTACTTC; CDR3 protein: CASSYFDSPCEQYF
J gene: TRBJ1-1; D gene: TRBD1; clone size: -; V gene: TRBV7-2; CDR3 DNA: TGTGCCAGCAGCACAGGGGGCTACCGTGAAGCTTTCTTT; CDR3 protein: CASSTGGYREAFF
J gene: TRBJ2-1; D gene: -; clone size: -; V gene: TRBV7-2; CDR3 DNA: TGTGCCAGCAGCTTATTCGGTAGTAGCTCCTACAATGAGCAGTTCTTC; CDR3 protein: CASSLFGSSSYNEQFF
J gene: TRBJ2-3; D gene: -; clone size: -; V gene: TRBV11-2; CDR3 DNA: TGTGCCAGCAGCTCGGAACACACAGATACGCAGTATTTT; CDR3 protein: CASSSEHTDTQYF
J gene: TRBJ2-7; D gene: TRBD1; clone size: -; V gene: TRBV16; CDR3 DNA: TGTGCCAGCAGCCAATCGTGGAGGACAGGGGTAAGCGAGCAGTACTTC; CDR3 protein: CASSQSWRTGVSEQYF
J gene: TRBJ2-7; D gene: TRBD2; clone size: few; V gene: TRBV6-1; CDR3 DNA: TGTGCCAGCAGTGAAGTAACCGGGGGCGGCGCGGGAGGGCGGGACGAGCAGTACTTC; CDR3 protein: CASSEVTGGGAGGRDEQYF
J gene: TRBJ2-6; D gene: -; clone size: few; V gene: TRBV6-1; CDR3 DNA: TGTGCCAGCAGTGAATCGACAGGGGCCAACGTCCTGACTTTC; CDR3 protein: CASSESTGANVLTF
J gene: TRBJ1-6; D gene: -; clone size: -; V gene: TRBV2; CDR3 DNA: TGTGCCAGCAGTGGTGTTAAGGAGACCTATAATTCACCCCTCCACTTT; CDR3 protein: CASSGVKETYNSPLHF
J gene: TRBJ2-1; D gene: TRBD2; clone size: once; V gene: TRBV7-9; CDR3 DNA: TGTGCCAGCAGCTTAGGGGGTAGCGGGAGTTTAAATGAGCAGTTCTTC; CDR3 protein: CASSLGGSGSLNEQFF
J gene: TRBJ2-3; D gene: -; clone size: -; V gene: TRBV6-6; CDR3 DNA: TGTGCCAGCAGGGGTAGGGGGGTTACTAGCACAGATACGCAGTATTTT; CDR3 protein: CASRGRGVTSTDTQYF
J gene: TRBJ2-7; D gene: TRBD1; clone size: -; V gene: TRBV19; CDR3 DNA: TGTGCCAGTACCACCACAGGGGCTGGGACCTACGAGCAGTACTTC; CDR3 protein: CASTTTGAGTYEQYF
J gene: TRBJ1-2; D gene: -; clone size: -; V gene: TRBV12-5; CDR3 DNA: TGTGCTAGTGGTTTCGGCGGGGGAGCTAACTATGGCTACACCTTC; CDR3 protein: CASGFGGGANYGYTF
J gene: TRBJ1-2; D gene: TRBD1; clone size: -; V gene: TRBV5-1; CDR3 DNA: TGCGCCAGCAGCTTGGACGGACAGGGATCTGGCTACACCTTC; CDR3 protein: CASSLDGQGSGYTF
J gene: TRBJ1-3; D gene: -; clone size: -; V gene: TRBV6-5; CDR3 DNA: TGTGCCAGCAGCATACAAACAGGGCTCGGAAACACCATATATTTT; CDR3 protein: CASSIQTGLGNTIYF
J gene: TRBJ2-7; D gene: -; clone size: -; V gene: TRBV6-5; CDR3 DNA: TGTGCCACTCGAGACGGGGGAATCTCCTACGAGCAGTACTTC; CDR3 protein: CATRDGGISYEQYF
J gene: TRBJ1-3; D gene: TRBD1; clone size: -; V gene: TRBV5-1; CDR3 DNA: TGCGCCAGCAGCCCCGGGAGGGGACAGGGTCTTCTCTCTGGAAACACCATATATTTT; CDR3 protein: CASSPGRGQGLLSGNTIYF
J gene: TRBJ2-1; D gene: TRBD1; clone size: -; V gene: TRBV5-4; CDR3 DNA: TGTGCCAGCAGCCCCTCGGACAGGGGCAGGGGTGAGCAGTTCTTC; CDR3 protein: CASSPSDRGRGEQFF
J gene: TRBJ2-4; D gene: -; clone size: few; V gene: TRBV19; CDR3 DNA: TGTGCCAGTAGTATCCAGGGAAGGGGAGCCAAAAACATTCAGTACTTC; CDR3 protein: CASSIQGRGAKNIQYF
J gene: TRBJ2-6; D gene: -; clone size: -; V gene: TRBV6-1; CDR3 DNA: TGTGCCAGCAGCCGAAACGGGGTAGAGGCCAACGTCCTGACTTTC; CDR3 protein: CASSRNGVEANVLTF
J gene: TRBJ2-7; D gene: -; clone size: -; V gene: TRBV11-2; CDR3 DNA: TGTGCCAGCAGCTTAGAAACAGTCTCCTACGAGCAGTACTTC; CDR3 protein: CASSLETVSYEQYF
J gene: TRBJ2-1; D gene: TRBD2; clone size: -; V gene: TRBV15; CDR3 DNA: TGTGCCACCAGCAGAGGGACTAGCGGGAGCTATGAGCAGTTCTTC; CDR3 protein: CATSRGTSGSYEQFF